Below, 15 T cell receptor beta chains from the same sample are listed, as sequenced in a study of blood T cell repertoires in COVID-19. The method was immunoSEQ multiplex PCR; TCRdb's version includes in-frame clones alone and lacks a portion of them. Of 180,000 or so clones listed, about 80% are singletons. The specimen sequenced was PBMCs or T cells enriched from blood (not recorded which). The receptors stem from a man aged 40-55 years who had recovered from COVID-19.

The chain is built from TRBV5-6 and TRBJ2-7; D may be TRBD2 (6 bases). Germline V gene data show CDR1 as SGHDT and CDR2 as YYEEEE. V dropped 1 base and J dropped 3 bases, with 20 bases sitting between them. This CDR3 comprises 17 residues. The chain's CDR3 is CASSLMAEGTGFYEQYF. DNA of the CDR3: TGTGCCAGCAGCTTGATGGCGGAGGGCACCGGCTTCTACGAGCAGTACTTC.

The chain combines TRBV2 with TRBJ2-1, with a tentative D call TRBD2 (5 bases). Germline-derived CDR1 and CDR2 are SNHLY and FYNNEI. The CDR3 loop spans 15 amino acids. The V and J ends lost 6 bases and 5 bases respectively, with 17 bases between them. The CDR3 region is CASRPVGRGDNEQFF. In DNA form, the CDR3 reads TGTGCCAGCAGACCCGTCGGTCGGGGAGACAATGAGCAGTTCTTC. Complete variable domain (other parts from reference TRBV2 and TRBJ2-1): EPEVTQTPSHQVTQMGQEVILRCVPISNHLYFYWYRQILGQKVEFLVSFYNNEISEKSEIFDDQFSVERPDGSNFTLKIRSTKLEDSAMYFCASRPVGRGDNEQFFGPGTRLTVL.

The chain carries TRBV28 and TRBJ1-5; no clear D. V lost 6 bases and J lost 6, with 15 bases in between. This CDR3 comprises 14 residues. CDR1 is MDHEN, CDR2 SYDVKM, per germline. Here the CDR3 DNA reads TGTGCCAGCAGAACCCCGAGACTCGGTCAGCCCCAGCATTTT. Protein sequence: CASRTPRLGQPQHF. Complete variable domain (other parts from reference TRBV28 and TRBJ1-5): DVKVTQSSRYLVKRTGEKVFLECVQDMDHENMFWYRQDPGLGLRLIYFSYDVKMKEKGDIPEGYSVSREKKERFSLILESASTNQTSMYLCASRTPRLGQPQHFGDGTRLSIL.

The gene calls are TRBV10-3 and TRBJ1-5, with D perhaps TRBD1 (6 bases). Germline assignment: CDR1 ENHRY and CDR2 SYGVKD. The CDR3 covers 14 residues. The ends were cut back, 10 bases at V and 0 bases at J, with 13 bases in the middle. Here the CDR3 reads CATRQAYSNQPQHF. For the CDR3, the DNA is TGTGCCACCCGACAGGCTTATAGCAATCAGCCCCAGCATTTT.

This chain joins TRBV18 and TRBJ2-5; D gene uncertain. V lost 2 bases and J 2 bases, leaving 18 bases between the germline ends. CDR3 length: 17 residues. CDR1 KGHSH and CDR2 LQKENI come from the germline V gene. This chain's CDR3 is CASSPNSPPRRQETQYF. The CDR3 DNA follows: TGTGCCAGCTCACCAAACTCCCCCCCGCGCAGGCAAGAGACCCAGTACTTC. The whole variable domain, filled in from reference TRBV18 and TRBJ2-5, reads NAGVMQNPRHLVRRRGQEARLRCSPMKGHSHVYWYRQLPEEGLKFMVYLQKENIIDESGMPKERFSAEFPKEGPSILRIQQVVRGDSAAYFCASSPNSPPRRQETQYFGPGTRLLVL.

The chain is built from TRBV5-4 and TRBJ1-4; TRBD1 agrees at 7 bases. Looked up from germline, CDR1 is SGHNT and CDR2 is YYREEE (reference sequence). V lost 0 bases, J lost 2 bases, and 7 bases stayed unmatched. The CDR3 is made up of 17 amino acids. The CDR3 bases are TGTGCCAGCAGCTTGGCCCGAGGGGGCGCGACTAATGAAAAACTGTTTTTT. This translates into CASSLARGGATNEKLFF. Complete variable domain (other parts from reference TRBV5-4 and TRBJ1-4): ETGVTQSPTHLIKTRGQQVTLRCSSQSGHNTVSWYQQALGQGPQFIFQYYREEENGRGNFPPRFSGLQFPNYSSELNVNALELDDSALYLCASSLARGGATNEKLFFGSGTQLSVL.

This chain uses TRBV14 with TRBJ1-6; D is unresolved. The V gene's germline CDR1 is SGHDN and CDR2 FVKESK. V lost 4 bases, J lost 6 bases, and 7 bases lay in between. CDR3 length: 13 amino acids. CDR3 amino acids: CASSRAANSPLHF. In DNA form, the CDR3 reads TGTGCCAGCAGCCGGGCAGCTAATTCACCCCTCCACTTT.

The chain has TRBV3-1 (or the pseudogene TRBV3-2) and TRBJ1-1; D not certain. V lost 1 base and J lost 7, with 10 bases in between. CDR1 LGHDT and CDR2 YNNKEL come from the germline V gene (reference sequence). CDR3 length: 13 residues. The CDR3 nucleotides are TGTGCCAGCAGCCAAGCCCCCGGAGGTGAAGCTTTCTTT. Translating gives CASSQAPGGEAFF.

J is TRBJ2-3 and V is TRBV29-1, with TRBD1 identical over 7 bases. Germline values: CDR1 SQVTM, CDR2 ANQGSEA. The ends lost 8 bases at V and 2 bases at J; junction bases unmatched: 4. The length of the CDR3 is 12 residues. As DNA, the CDR3 is TGCAGCCCGGGACAGTACACAGATACGCAGTATTTT. Protein sequence: CSPGQYTDTQYF.

This rearrangement joins TRBV4-3 to TRBJ1-3; D is ambiguous. The V end lost 4 bases, the J end lost 0 bases, and 16 bases lay between the germline ends. Looked up from germline, CDR1 is LGHNA and CDR2 is YSLEER. The CDR3 extends over 17 amino acids. The CDR3 is CASSPTLQTSSGNTIYF. CDR3 coding DNA: TGCGCCAGCAGCCCAACCCTACAGACGAGCTCTGGAAACACCATATATTTT.

CDR3 region: CASTQRGPFNNEQFF. The CDR3 coding sequence is TGTGCCAGTACCCAGCGGGGCCCCTTTAATAATGAGCAGTTCTTC. The chain employs TRBV28 and TRBJ2-1, with 7 nucleotides matching TRBD2. This CDR3 comprises 15 residues. The V and J ends lost 9 bases and 7 bases, in that order; junction bases with no gene match: 15. Per germline, CDR1 MDHEN and CDR2 SYDVKM.

This clone was counted once. The germline gene is not matched at one end of the junction; a read error may be the cause. The V call is TRBV5-1, the J call TRBJ2-3, with a tentative D call TRBD2 (5 bases). This CDR3 region has 14 residues. The germline V gene has CDR1 SGHRS and CDR2 YFSETQ. CDR3 region: CASRLGAHTDTQYF. The CDR3 region has the DNA TGCGCCAGCAGGTTGGGAGCCCACACAGATACGCAGTATTTT.

The V call is TRBV12-3 or TRBV12-4, the J call TRBJ1-1, with D uncertain. The V gene lost 6 bases and the J gene lost 0 bases, with 8 bases spanning the gap. The CDR3 covers 13 residues. CDR3 sequence: CASRQPMNTEAFF. The CDR3 DNA is TGTGCCAGCAGACAACCCATGAACACTGAAGCTTTCTTT.

The gene calls are TRBV18 and TRBJ1-1; 8 bases are a match to TRBD1. J lost 2 bases, V lost 4 bases, and 3 bases had no gene match. The CDR3 length is 14 residues. Germline V lookup: CDR1 KGHSH, CDR2 LQKENI. The CDR3 reads CASSLDRGNTEAFF. The CDR3 bases are TGTGCCAGCTCACTCGACAGGGGAAACACTGAAGCTTTCTTT.

The chain joins TRBV5-6 to TRBJ2-1; TRBD2 might be the D (6 bases). The length of the CDR3 is 15 residues. Trimming stripped 7 bases from V and 1 base from J, with 15 bases between. Per the germline V gene, CDR1 is SGHDT and CDR2 is YYEEEE. CDR3 DNA: TGTGCCAGCGGACCGTTGGAGGGGTCCTACAATGAGCAGTTCTTC. Translated, it gives CASGPLEGSYNEQFF.